These T cell receptor beta chains were read from a single sample in a study of T cell responses to AZD1222 COVID-19 vaccine. The protocol was immunoSEQ multiplex PCR, while the TCRdb copy is restricted to in-frame clones and leaves out a portion. This repertoire shows around 150,000 clones, around 90% found once; its top ten account for 3.3%. This specimen consisted of peripheral blood, obtained 28 days after the second AZD1222 dose. Receptors originate from an adult who received the AZD1222 COVID-19 vaccine. Both conserved end residues are part of each CDR3. A D gene is named only where the DNA matches it firmly. Part of the rows lack a size; the others show once, few, many or a class for expanded clones.

NA,TRBV6-1,TRBJ2-7,NA,CASSEGGGAYEQYF,TGTGCCAGCAGTGAGGGCGGAGGAGCCTACGAGCAGTACTTC
NA,TRBV4-3,TRBJ2-1,NA,CASSQDGDEQFF,TGCGCCAGCAGCCAAGATGGCGATGAGCAGTTCTTC
TRBD1,TRBV12-5,TRBJ2-7,NA,CASGLTWDSTYEQYF,TGTGCTAGTGGCCTGACTTGGGACAGTACCTACGAGCAGTACTTC
TRBD1,TRBV24-1,TRBJ2-3,NA,CATSDWGQGFTDTQYF,TGTGCCACCAGTGATTGGGGACAGGGGTTTACAGATACGCAGTATTTT
NA,TRBV3-1/TRBV3-2,TRBJ1-2,NA,CASSWGYGYTF,TGTGCCAGCAGTTGGGGGTATGGCTACACCTTC
NA,TRBV7-8,TRBJ1-5,NA,CASSLGAGSNQPQHF,TGTGCCAGCAGCTTAGGGGCAGGGAGCAATCAGCCCCAGCATTTT
TRBD1,TRBV9,TRBJ1-1,once,CASSVSPGTGANTEAFF,TGTGCCAGCAGCGTCAGTCCCGGGACAGGGGCCAACACTGAAGCTTTCTTT
NA,TRBV19,TRBJ2-5,NA,CASSIETTGIQETQYF,TGTGCCAGTAGTATAGAGACTACAGGGATTCAAGAGACCCAGTACTTC
NA,TRBV28,TRBJ2-3,NA,CASSPLGRSTDTQYF,TGTGCCAGCAGTCCACTGGGGCGAAGCACAGATACGCAGTATTTT
NA,TRBV3-1/TRBV3-2,TRBJ2-7,NA,CASSQAGIEQYF,TGTGCCAGCAGCCAAGCTGGGATCGAGCAGTACTTC
TRBD2,TRBV7-2,TRBJ2-5,NA,CASSLVAGGGQETQYF,TGTGCCAGCAGCCTCGTAGCGGGAGGGGGTCAAGAGACCCAGTACTTC
NA,TRBV6-5,TRBJ1-1,NA,CAIRGGTNTEAFF,TGTGCCATCCGTGGCGGGACGAACACTGAAGCTTTCTTT
TRBD1,TRBV28,TRBJ1-2,NA,CASSLSGTGAYYGYTF,TGTGCCAGCAGTTTGTCCGGGACAGGGGCGTACTATGGCTACACCTTC
TRBD2,TRBV5-1,TRBJ2-5,NA,CASSPGLAEETQYF,TGCGCCAGCAGCCCGGGACTAGCGGAAGAGACCCAGTACTTC
TRBD1,TRBV19,TRBJ1-6,NA,CASSTTGASSPLHF,TGTGCCAGTAGTACTACAGGGGCTAGTTCACCCCTCCACTTT
NA,TRBV20-1,TRBJ1-2,NA,CSAGGLGGYTF,TGCAGTGCGGGGGGATTAGGTGGCTACACCTTC
NA,TRBV28,TRBJ2-7,once,CASSPLGEGAYEQYF,TGTGCCAGCAGCCCGCTAGGCGAAGGTGCGTACGAGCAGTACTTC
TRBD2,TRBV5-4,TRBJ2-7,NA,CASSSGLAGEKNEQYF,TGTGCCAGCAGCTCGGGACTAGCGGGAGAAAAAAACGAGCAGTACTTC
NA,TRBV7-9,TRBJ2-7,once,CASSLNSWGAHVYEQYF,TGTGCCAGCAGCTTAAATTCTTGGGGGGCCCACGTCTACGAGCAGTACTTC
TRBD2,TRBV4-2,TRBJ2-1,NA,CASSLAIAGGSSYNEQFF,TGTGCCAGCAGCCTCGCTATAGCGGGAGGTAGCTCCTACAATGAGCAGTTCTTC
NA,TRBV6-5,TRBJ1-2,NA,CASRSTGYYGYTF,TGTGCCAGCAGGTCGACAGGCTACTATGGCTACACCTTC
NA,TRBV28,TRBJ2-7,NA,CASVGIVSPYEQYF,TGTGCCAGCGTTGGAATCGTGAGCCCCTACGAGCAGTACTTC
NA,TRBV18,TRBJ2-7,NA,CASRRDDEQYF,TGTGCCAGCCGTAGGGACGACGAGCAGTACTTC
NA,TRBV5-1,TRBJ2-7,few,CASSLEVKHSYEQYF,TGCGCCAGCAGCTTGGAAGTCAAGCACTCCTACGAGCAGTACTTC
TRBD1,TRBV6-5,TRBJ1-2,NA,CASLRGPNYGYTF,TGTGCCAGTCTCAGGGGGCCAAACTATGGCTACACCTTC
NA,TRBV5-1,TRBJ2-3,NA,CASSLNKPSDTQYF,TGCGCCAGCAGCTTGAACAAGCCTTCCGATACGCAGTATTTT
TRBD2,TRBV27,TRBJ2-7,NA,CASSFVPPTGTSGSRSLYEQYF,TGTGCCAGCAGCTTTGTACCGCCAACCGGGACTAGCGGGAGTCGAAGTTTGTACGAGCAGTACTTC
NA,TRBV28,TRBJ2-7,NA,CASSVGAGSYEQYF,TGTGCCAGCAGTGTGGGGGCAGGGTCCTACGAGCAGTACTTC
TRBD1,TRBV28,TRBJ1-2,NA,CASSLPTGIYGYTF,TGTGCCAGCAGTCTTCCGACAGGGATCTATGGCTACACCTTC
NA,TRBV5-4,TRBJ2-7,NA,CASSLDGPTYYEQYF,TGTGCCAGCAGCTTGGACGGTCCCACCTACTACGAGCAGTACTTC
TRBD1,TRBV19,TRBJ1-1,NA,CASKKGAMNTEAFF,TGTGCCAGTAAAAAGGGGGCTATGAACACTGAAGCTTTCTTT
NA,TRBV6-5,TRBJ1-6,NA,CASSYRGGNSPLHF,TGTGCCAGCAGTTACAGGGGCGGGAATTCACCCCTCCACTTT
NA,TRBV6-1,TRBJ1-1,few,CASSDGQNTEAFF,TGTGCCAGCAGTGACGGACAAAACACTGAAGCTTTCTTT
TRBD1,TRBV6-2/TRBV6-3,TRBJ2-3,NA,CASSYSPRDRGASDTQYF,TGTGCCAGCAGTTACTCGCCCCGGGACAGGGGAGCGTCAGATACGCAGTATTTT
TRBD1,TRBV7-2,TRBJ2-4,NA,CASSPWDREVQYF,TGTGCCAGCAGCCCCTGGGACAGGGAGGTTCAGTACTTC
NA,TRBV28,TRBJ1-1,NA,CASSSGVTEAFF,TGTGCCAGCAGTTCAGGGGTGACTGAAGCTTTCTTT
NA,TRBV27,TRBJ1-2,NA,CASSRPGVDYGYTF,TGTGCCAGCAGCCGACCGGGGGTGGACTATGGCTACACCTTC
TRBD1,TRBV29-1,TRBJ1-5,NA,CSARDSPNQPQHF,TGCAGCGCCCGGGACAGTCCCAATCAGCCCCAGCATTTT
NA,TRBV15,TRBJ1-1,NA,CATSRRIIGNTEAFF,TGTGCCACCAGCAGACGGATAATAGGGAACACTGAAGCTTTCTTT
NA,TRBV28,TRBJ1-5,few,CASRHAQQGLNQPQHF,TGTGCCAGCAGGCATGCCCAGCAGGGACTCAATCAGCCCCAGCATTTT
TRBD2,TRBV9,TRBJ2-7,NA,CASSPTSGRYFEQYF,TGTGCCAGCAGCCCCACTAGCGGGAGGTACTTCGAGCAGTACTTC
NA,TRBV4-3,TRBJ1-4,NA,CASSQQGFGEKLFF,TGCGCCAGCAGCCAGCAGGGTTTTGGGGAAAAACTGTTTTTT
TRBD2,TRBV7-6,TRBJ2-1,NA,CASSPGTSGSNEQFF,TGTGCCAGCAGCCCCGGGACTAGCGGGAGCAATGAGCAGTTCTTC
NA,TRBV13,TRBJ2-2,NA,CASSLPGKIGELFF,TGTGCCAGCAGCTTACCAGGGAAAATCGGGGAGCTGTTTTTT
NA,TRBV7-9,TRBJ2-1,NA,CASSLEVGVQFF,TGTGCCAGCAGCTTAGAGGTGGGGGTTCAGTTCTTC
TRBD1,TRBV14,TRBJ2-1,NA,CASSQERRDRGYNEQFF,TGTGCCAGCAGCCAAGAACGTCGAGACAGGGGGTACAATGAGCAGTTCTTC
TRBD2,TRBV11-2,TRBJ2-1,once,CASSLLASGVYNEQFF,TGTGCCAGCAGCTTACTGGCGAGCGGGGTCTACAATGAGCAGTTCTTC
NA,TRBV7-8,TRBJ1-1,NA,CASSKVNTEAFF,TGTGCCAGCAGCAAAGTAAACACTGAAGCTTTCTTT
NA,TRBV6-6,TRBJ1-2,NA,CASSYSWENYGYTF,TGTGCCAGCAGTTACTCGTGGGAGAACTATGGCTACACCTTC
TRBD1,TRBV4-1,TRBJ1-2,once,CASSQRDSGGYTF,TGCGCCAGCAGCCAAAGGGACAGTGGTGGCTACACCTTC
NA,TRBV2,TRBJ2-7,NA,CASRVSYEQYF,TGTGCCAGCAGGGTATCCTACGAGCAGTACTTC
TRBD1,TRBV29-1,TRBJ1-1,NA,CSVEGQGTEAFF,TGCAGCGTTGAGGGACAGGGTACTGAAGCTTTCTTT
TRBD1,TRBV9,TRBJ2-5,NA,CASRGHEGTGVETQYF,TGTGCCAGCAGAGGCCACGAGGGGACAGGGGTAGAGACCCAGTACTTC
TRBD2,TRBV27,TRBJ2-3,NA,CASSPYPGTSRRDTQYF,TGTGCCAGCAGTCCCTACCCTGGGACTAGCAGGAGAGATACGCAGTATTTT
NA,TRBV10-3,TRBJ1-2,NA,CAIGGNYGYTF,TGTGCCATCGGGGGAAACTATGGCTACACCTTC